This T cell receptor beta chain emerged from a study of blood T cell repertoires in COVID-19. For the study at large: COVID-19 samples from acute and convalescent phases originated in the United States, Italy and Spain. In each case, the material was cDNA or gDNA derived from T cells, B-cell-depleted T cells, or PBMCs.

CDR3 size: 13 residues. V gave up 1 base and J gave up 3 bases, with 8 bases separating them. Germline V gene data show CDR1 as SGHNT and CDR2 as YYREEE (reference sequence). Original processing methods: Using reference gene primer amplification, nucleated cell counts were estimated. Data came from immunoSEQ multiplex PCR; TCRdb stores just in-frame clones and leaves some out. V and J calls plus clone size are reproduced from that table; the DNA served to infer D and trimming. The sample lists some 530,000 clones; 70% to 90% were seen once. The sample consisted of peripheral blood. The chain uses TRBV5-4 and TRBJ2-7; D is undetermined. This sequence was found in a human donor in a cohort sampled during active COVID-19. This CDR3 is CASSLYSGYEQYF. CDR3 in DNA: TGTGCCAGCAGCTTGTATTCGGGCTACGAGCAGTACTTC.